These 21 T cell receptor beta chains were all obtained from the same sample, sequenced in a study of tumor-infiltrating lymphocytes in primary liver carcinoma. Blood RNA came from unsorted whole blood; germline DNA was also extracted. The authors made TCR beta cDNA from 500 ng total RNA with a constant-region primer. Nested multiplex PCR, run for three rounds with slightly modified ARM-PCR, yielded TCR beta libraries. Investigators reported that the first two PCR rounds, at 10 cycles each, used TRBV1-TRBV30 forward primers with a C-beta reverse primer. TCRdb used MiXCR to reprocess the multiplex PCR reads, holding one entry per CDR3 protein. Seen here are 310,000 or so distinct CDR3 sequences, 50% to 75% observed once, and the top ten hold over 15%. Sequenced input: peripheral blood. The receptor source for this set is a woman aged 25 to 39 with primary liver carcinoma and hepatitis B virus infection.

In this sample, this clonotype turned up a few times. V is TRBV6-2 or TRBV6-3 and J is TRBJ2-1; 15 bases line up with TRBD2. V gave up 2 bases and J gave up 7 bases; unmatched junction bases: 18. The V gene's germline CDR1 is MNHEY and CDR2 SVGEGT. This CDR3 has 21 amino acids. CDR3 nucleotide sequence: TGTGCCAGCAGTTACACCCCCGGACTAGCGGGAGGGCCCTATTTACTTAATGAGCAGTTCTTC. Protein product: CASSYTPGLAGGPYLLNEQFF.

A note on this clonotype: Just one base apart from a much larger clone, this may be a read error. The gene calls are TRBV12-3 or TRBV12-4 and TRBJ2-7; 7 bases map to TRBD1. This CDR3 has 15 residues. V was pared by 5 bases and J by 4 bases, with 11 bases of the junction left unmatched. CDR3: CASSLRQGGNYEQYF. The CDR3, as DNA: TGTGCCAGCAGTCTGAGACAGGGTGGGAATTACGAGCAGTACTTC.

This clonotype has a count of ten or more. The J gene is TRBJ2-5, the V gene TRBV29-1; D gene ambiguous. Trimming pared 7 bases from V and 1 base from J, leaving 7 bases between. Germline CDR1 and CDR2: SQVTM and ANQGSEA. The CDR3 consists of 11 residues. CDR3 bases: TGCAGCGCCAAACCCCAAGAGACCCAGTACTTC. Its translation is CSAKPQETQYF.

This clonotype has just one count. With a much larger clone just one base away, this may be a read error. The J gene is TRBJ2-1, the V gene TRBV12-3 or TRBV12-4, with TRBD2 as a possible D gene (6 bases). The CDR3 runs to 15 residues. V was shortened by 4 bases and J by 6 bases, with 16 bases between the two germline ends. CDR3 sequence: CASSSRLVGVNEQFF. The DNA for the CDR3 is TGTGCCAGCAGTTCGAGACTAGTGGGAGTCAATGAGCAGTTCTTC.

For this clonotype: Being one base from a much bigger clone, this may be a read error. The chain couples TRBV6-6 to TRBJ2-1; D perhaps matches TRBD2 (10 bases). Germline V gives CDR1 MNHNY, CDR2 SVGAGI (reference sequence). CDR3 length: 18 residues. V lost 6 bases and J 0 bases, leaving 21 bases between the germline ends. CDR3 amino acids: CASRAQGASGSSYNEQFF. CDR3 coding DNA: TGTGCCAGCAGGGCACAGGGGGCTAGCGGGAGCTCCTACAATGAGCAGTTCTTC.

The chain employs TRBV11-2 and TRBJ2-7; the D call may be TRBD1 or TRBD2 (5 bases each). Trimming pared 4 bases from V and 11 bases from J, leaving 27 bases between. The length of the CDR3 is 16 residues. CDR1 is SGHAT and CDR2 is FQNNGV in the germline V gene. The CDR3 region is CASSSFWGRASYDEYF. CDR3 coding DNA: TGTGCCAGCAGCTCGTTTTGGGGACGAGCGTCCTACGACGAGTACTTC.

The V gene is TRBV7-9, the J gene TRBJ2-1; 7 nucleotides line up with TRBD2. The CDR3 is 15 amino acids. Trimming removed 3 bases from V and 2 bases from J; junction bases left unmatched: 4. Germline V gene data show CDR1 as SEHNR and CDR2 as FQNEAQ (reference sequence). As DNA, the CDR3 is TGTGCCAGCAGCTTGCGCGGGAGCACCTACAATGAGCAGTTCTTC. It encodes CASSLRGSTYNEQFF.

Notes on this clonotype: The junction and the germline gene differ at one end; a read error may be behind it. This chain uses TRBV4-1 with TRBJ1-5; TRBD1 agrees at 7 bases. Germline V CDR1 and CDR2: MGHRA, YSYEKL. The CDR3 length is 17 residues. CDR3: CAGSQGRQGGSYHPQHF. The CDR3 DNA is TGCGCCGGCAGCCAAGGACGGCAGGGGGGGTCTTATCATCCCCAGCATTTT.

This clonotype occurred many times. The rearrangement uses TRBV29-1 and TRBJ2-1; 8 bases agree with TRBD2. Losses at the gene ends were 5 bases for V and 3 bases for J; bases not matched to a gene: 3. Looked up from germline, CDR1 is SQVTM and CDR2 is ANQGSEA. The CDR3 has 13 residues. The CDR3 nucleotides are TGCAGCGTTCGTAGCGGGGACTACAATGAGCAGTTCTTC. It yields the protein CSVRSGDYNEQFF.

Turning to this clonotype: This may be a read error, as it is one base from a much larger clone. CDR3 residues: CASSYMGGPSSYNSPLHF. As DNA, the CDR3 is TGTGCCAGCAGTTACATGGGGGGCCCAAGCTCCTATAATTCACCCCTCCACTTT. The chain joins TRBV6-5 to TRBJ1-6; maybe TRBD1 (6 bases). The CDR3 has 18 residues. Germline-derived CDR1 and CDR2 are MNHEY and SVGAGI. With 2 bases removed from V and 0 bases from J, the gap between germline ends came to 14 bases.

This clonotype has ten or more counts. V usage is TRBV4-1 and J usage is TRBJ1-3; a weak D match, TRBD1 (5 bases). The CDR3 sequence is 16 residues long. Germline CDR1 is MGHRA and CDR2 is YSYEKL. Deletions cut 2 bases from V and 1 base from J, with 12 bases between. In DNA form, the CDR3 reads TGCGCCAGCAGCCAACAACTCAGGGATTCTGGAAACACCATATATTTT. Its translation: CASSQQLRDSGNTIYF.

This clonotype appeared a few times. The chain carries TRBV6-1 and TRBJ1-2, with 8 bases lining up with TRBD1. This CDR3 contains 13 residues. V shed 5 bases, J shed 6 bases, and the junction held 5 bases outside the gene matches. Germline loops: CDR1 MNHNS, CDR2 SASEGT. CDR3 loop: CASSYDRGDGYTF. CDR3 bases: TGTGCCAGCAGTTACGACAGGGGAGATGGCTACACCTTC.

As concerns this clonotype: It is likely a read error, because the conserved phenylalanine at the end of the CDR3 is missing. The J gene is TRBJ2-1, the V gene TRBV6-2 or TRBV6-3; the match to TRBD2 covers 14 bases. Germline CDR1 is MNHEY and CDR2 is SVGEGT. The V and J ends lost 6 bases and 2 bases, in that order; junction bases with no gene match: 3. The CDR3 has 16 residues. CDR3 nucleotides: TGTGCCAGCAGAACGACTAGCGGGAGGGCCTACAATGAGCAGTTCCAC. It specifies CASRTTSGRAYNEQFH.

Turning to this clonotype: Mismatch with germline at one junction end may stem from a read error. V and J are TRBV6-6 and TRBJ1-5; 8 bases are shared with TRBD1. Germline V gene sequence: CDR1 MNHNY, CDR2 SVGAGI (reference sequence). The CDR3 covers 14 residues. The CDR3 is CAGSTGTGLQPQHF. The CDR3 nucleotides read TGTGCCGGCAGTACCGGGACAGGCCTTCAGCCCCAGCATTTT.

Comments on this clonotype: An end of the junction differs from the germline gene, which may be a read error. The chain combines TRBV28 with TRBJ2-2; weak D call: TRBD2 (5 bases). The CDR3 has 13 amino acids. Germline V gives CDR1 MDHEN, CDR2 SYDVKM. Here the CDR3 reads CASSLVAPGELYF. The CDR3 DNA sequence: TGTGCCAGCAGTTTAGTAGCTCCCGGGGAGCTGTATTTT.

Concerning this clonotype: Just one base apart from a much larger clone, this may be a read error. This rearrangement joins TRBV4-3 to TRBJ2-1; 10 positions match TRBD2. Germline CDR1 reads LGHNA; CDR2 reads YSLEER. The CDR3 is 15 amino acids. V lost 3 bases to trimming and J lost 9 bases; unmatched junction nucleotides: 8. The CDR3 nucleotides are TGCGCCAGCAGCCAGAGAGCGGGAGGGCGGGGTGAGCAGTTCTTC. Its translation is CASSQRAGGRGEQFF.

The rearrangement uses TRBV14 and TRBJ2-2; 7 bases map to TRBD1. CDR1 and CDR2 from the germline V gene are SGHDN and FVKESK. The V segment lost 0 bases and the J segment 0 bases; nucleotides outside the gene matches: 4. The CDR3 loop spans 17 amino acids. CDR3 in amino acids: CASSQEWDSPNTGELFF. The CDR3 bases are TGTGCCAGCAGCCAAGAGTGGGACAGTCCGAACACCGGGGAGCTGTTTTTT.

This CDR3 is CAISQRLGGTEAFF. CDR3 bases: TGTGCCATCAGCCAACGGTTGGGCGGCACTGAAGCTTTCTTT. The chain is built from TRBV30 and TRBJ1-1; no clear D. The germline V gene has CDR1 GTSNPN and CDR2 SVGIG (reference sequence). The CDR3 loop spans 14 amino acids. With 8 bases removed from V and 4 bases from J, the gap between germline ends came to 20 bases.

The chain has TRBV29-1 and TRBJ2-2; D tentatively reads TRBD1 or TRBD2 (6 bases each). Germline CDR1 is SQVTM and CDR2 is ANQGSEA. The CDR3 spans 14 residues. Trimming took off 7 bases at V and 4 bases at J, with 16 bases between the two ends. CDR3 sequence (DNA): TGCAGCGCGGGGGACACGACATTCACCGGGGAGCTGTTTTTT. This sequence encodes CSAGDTTFTGELFF.

The chain carries TRBV10-3 and TRBJ2-1; weak D call: TRBD2 (6 bases). V shed 4 bases and J shed 8 bases, with 12 bases lying between them. Germline loops: CDR1 ENHRY, CDR2 SYGVKD. This CDR3 has 13 amino acids. The CDR3 coding sequence is TGTGCCATCAGTGGTCTGGGGGGAGATGAGCAGTTCTTC. This codes for CAISGLGGDEQFF.

The table lists this clonotype with many counts. The rearrangement joins TRBV6-5 to TRBJ2-1; D is tentatively TRBD1 or TRBD2 (6 bases each). CDR3 length equals 19 residues. V dropped 8 bases and J dropped 9 bases, with 35 bases sitting between them. Germline-derived CDR1 and CDR2 are MNHEY and SVGAGI. CDR3 loop: CASDSRRGRGLMGAGEQFF. The DNA for the CDR3 is TGTGCCAGCGACTCCCGACGGGGGCGAGGCCTAATGGGGGCTGGTGAGCAGTTCTTC.